A selection of T cell receptor beta chains follows, all from one sample in a study of blood T cell repertoires in COVID-19. Libraries were prepared by immunoSEQ multiplex PCR; TCRdb keeps only in-frame clonotypes and omits some of them. The sample lists roughly 230,000 clones; roughly 91% were seen once. What was sequenced was PBMCs or T cells enriched from blood (not recorded which). The receptors shown here come from a woman between 25 and 40 years old with acute COVID-19. Both conserved end residues are trimmed from each CDR3. The D gene is left open where the match is weak. Size tells how often a clone was seen (once, few, many) or the class of an expanded clone, and some rows leave it out.

>TRBV29-1|TRBD1|TRBJ2-7|once
SVEEDRAYEQY
>TRBV28|TRBD1|TRBJ1-5|.
ASSPGQMGQPQH
>TRBV27|.|TRBJ1-1|.
ASKGLTEAF
>TRBV2|.|TRBJ1-1|.
ASRTPSENTEAF
>TRBV6-5|.|TRBJ1-1|.
ASREDSYTEAF
>TRBV9|.|TRBJ2-2|few
ASSVGGNTGELF
>TRBV27|TRBD1|TRBJ2-7|.
ASAQMGDRPIEQY
>TRBV2|.|TRBJ1-3|.
ASSVGSASSGNTIY
>TRBV19|TRBD1|TRBJ1-1|.
ASSMGLRGGYDTEAF
>TRBV30|.|TRBJ1-2|.
AWRRTAVVERRYT
>TRBV7-8|.|TRBJ2-2|once
ASSLAMTGGYGNTGELF
>TRBV18|TRBD1|TRBJ1-2|.
ASSPRDREAEGYT
>TRBV11-2|TRBD2|TRBJ2-2|.
ASSLLATNTGELF
>TRBV10-2|.|TRBJ1-6|.
ASGGGSPLH
>TRBV28|.|TRBJ1-1|.
ASSGGRTEAF
>TRBV7-2|TRBD2|TRBJ2-2|.
ASSLDRSSGNTGELF
>TRBV6-4|TRBD1|TRBJ2-1|once
ASSGTGLPYNEQF
>TRBV3-1/TRBV3-2|.|TRBJ2-7|.
ARALGDGYSYEQY
>TRBV15|.|TRBJ1-1|.
ATGSPMNTEAF
>TRBV6-1|.|TRBJ1-2|few
ASSDGRVYGYT
>TRBV2|.|TRBJ2-2|.
ASSGGSFHPRPGELF
>TRBV18|TRBD1|TRBJ1-1|.
ASSQQTGMGNTEAF
>TRBV7-8|TRBD1|TRBJ1-4|.
ASSWGSDRGEKLF
>TRBV19|.|TRBJ1-1|.
ASSIQVNTEAF
>TRBV21-1|.|TRBJ1-3|once
ASSKDWEASSGNTIY
>TRBV9|.|TRBJ1-5|.
ASSVDGRADQPQH
>TRBV19|TRBD1|TRBJ2-1|.
ASSQTGVYNEQF
>TRBV7-9|.|TRBJ1-2|.
ASSLEGANYGYT
>TRBV5-1|.|TRBJ2-3|.
ASSFTTPSTDTQY
>TRBV7-2|TRBD2|TRBJ2-7|.
ASSILAESPYEQY
>TRBV4-1|TRBD2|TRBJ2-7|.
ASSHEGGGGYEQY
>TRBV6-5|.|TRBJ1-2|.
ASKTDSNYGYT